These T cell receptor beta chains were read from a single sample in a study of CD8+CD57+ T cells in acquired aplastic anemia. In TCRdb, the reads were re-called with MiXCR into one record per CDR3 protein. The data contain about 120,000 distinct CDR3 sequences, 50% to 70% of them singletons. The sequencing input was sorted CD4+, CD8+, or CD8+CD57+ T cells (not recorded which) from PBMCs. Every receptor here comes from a human donor with aplastic anemia. Both conserved end residues are trimmed from each CDR3. Clone sizes are given selectively: once, few, many, or a class where the clone is expanded.

clone size,V gene,CDR3 length,CDR3 protein
-,TRBV20-1,14,SAKQGLAGLTDTQY
-,TRBV11-1,16,ASSPTQSASSYNSPLH
-,TRBV4-1,12,ASSQEQGAGGYT
-,TRBV20-1,13,SATGTSGGVYEQY
-,TRBV7-2,11,ASSGQINSPLH
-,TRBV15,11,VSTPGATGELF
-,TRBV9,17,ASRSNIRGGSGFNYGYT
-,TRBV19,11,ASRTTGQNTIY
-,TRBV7-3,12,ASSAGRLNTEAF
-,TRBV2,14,ASSVAGISGRGEQY
-,TRBV19,11,ASSLGANEKLF
-,TRBV2,11,ASRGGTISYAF
-,TRBV10-3,11,AIKTGMNTEAF
once,TRBV20-1,13,SARDRGQWPQPQH
-,TRBV10-3,13,AISEWGDTNQPQH
few,TRBV6-5,15,ASSSSRTGDRNYGYT
-,TRBV2,9,ASSGQYEQY
-,TRBV9,10,ASSSYSTELF
once,TRBV10-1,15,ASSAGRKGYSNQPQH
-,TRBV7-8,11,ASSRARHNEQF
-,TRBV5-6,15,ASSSYWDGAKEWELF
few,TRBV9,12,ASSVVEGSYEQY
-,TRBV19,11,ASSNQRGLAQH
-,TRBV15,13,ATRAGVAGVYEQY
many,TRBV7-8,10,ASSLGVRGYT
-,TRBV9,12,ASSGWRETDTQY
few,TRBV24-1,13,ATSDPQGGDTEAF
-,TRBV7-6,11,ASSLAAGDEQY
-,TRBV29-1,14,SVDSVEGQGSYEQY
-,TRBV7-2,12,ASSLELVFYEQY
-,TRBV4-1,13,ASSGGGPLGTEAF
-,TRBV13,11,ASSIKAHTEQY
many,TRBV2,10,ASLGGLYEQY
-,TRBV12-3/TRBV12-4,10,ASRIGGTEAF
-,TRBV25-1,12,ASSELGTGYEQY
-,TRBV20-1,10,SALEVNTEAF
-,TRBV7-9,13,ASSLPLAGAGELF
-,TRBV24-1,11,ATSGGNTDTQY
once,TRBV5-6,13,ASSYERPGQGTQY
-,TRBV11-1,14,ASSLGGGQGYNEQF
-,TRBV12-3/TRBV12-4,10,ASSFAPGELF
-,TRBV19,13,ASSYTGPGGTEAF
many,TRBV7-9,12,ASSPGRGPPEAF
-,TRBV29-1,14,SVRQARSSGTDTQY
many,TRBV29-1,12,SVGGGTGANVLT
-,TRBV10-2,14,ASSETVAGSSYGYT
-,TRBV6-5,11,ASSYSEGIGYT
-,TRBV24-1,13,ATSDLRQGAMKLL
many,TRBV5-6,12,ASSLGGGYSPLH
many,TRBV2,12,ASFKDRSALEAF
-,TRBV7-8,13,ASSPQTGLVETQY
-,TRBV29-1,11,SVSRDPLYGYT
-,TRBV20-1,11,SARGSHDYGYT
once,TRBV7-3,11,ASSFSQSDTQY